This T cell receptor (beta chain) was found in a study of OX40 agonist ivuxolimab in advanced cancers. The CDR3 is 14 residues long. V was shortened by 7 bases and J by 4 bases, with 14 bases between the two germline ends. Germline CDR1 reads MNHEY; CDR2 reads SVGAGI. Regarding the study as a whole: Relative to CD4+, CD8+ T cells held more expanded clones on average.

Regarding this clone: Its specificity is unknown.

Sequencing used immunoSEQ multiplex PCR; TCRdb keeps in-frame clones, though not all of them. The sample lists 80,000 to 100,000 clones, approximately 90% occurring once. This clonotype was sampled from an adult with an advanced solid tumor such as melanoma, head and neck, liver or kidney cancer. The source was CD4+ or CD8+ T cells sorted from blood, collected in a trial of the OX40 agonist ivuxolimab. The rearrangement joins TRBV6-5 to TRBJ1-5, with D hard to call. CDR3 residues: CASTQSSGNQPQHF. The DNA of the CDR3 is TGTGCCAGCACCCAGAGCTCTGGGAATCAGCCCCAGCATTTT.